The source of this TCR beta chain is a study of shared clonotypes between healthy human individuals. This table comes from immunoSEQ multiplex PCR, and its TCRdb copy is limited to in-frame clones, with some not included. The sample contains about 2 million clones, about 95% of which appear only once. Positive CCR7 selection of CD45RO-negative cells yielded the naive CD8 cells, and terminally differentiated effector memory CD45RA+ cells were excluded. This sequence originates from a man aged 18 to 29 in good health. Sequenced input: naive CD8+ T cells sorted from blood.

CDR3 in amino acids: CASSLEREDSGNTIYF. The CDR3 DNA follows: TGTGCCAGCAGCTTAGAGAGGGAAGACTCTGGAAACACCATATATTTT. The chain couples TRBV13 to TRBJ1-3; D is ambiguous. V gave up 1 base and J gave up 0 bases, with 10 bases separating them. CDR3 length: 16 amino acids. CDR1 and CDR2 (germline): PRHDT, FYEKMQ (reference sequence).